This note documents a single T cell receptor beta chain sequence. Its antigen is unidentified. One junction end disagrees with the germline gene, perhaps due to a read error. The data belong to a study of T-cell memory formation after mild COVID-19. Germline-derived CDR1 and CDR2 are SGHNT and YYREEE (reference sequence). The CDR3 is 16 amino acids. Barcoded TCR alpha and TCR beta cDNA libraries with UMIs came from 5'RACE using constant-segment primers. TCRdb itself ran the 5' RACE reads through MiXCR, one entry per CDR3 protein. The sample records 530,000 or so distinct CDR3 sequences, 15% to 20% being singletons. General observations from the study: Among clones peaking at day 37 in the second wave, SARS-CoV-2 specificity remained unconfirmed. Memory sampled before infection contained some responding clones, suggesting cross-reactive memory joined. Most CD4+ clones that shrank were in CM and EM, while CD8+ ones turned up in EMRA.

The source is an adult woman who had mild COVID-19 (a few samples of this study predate the infection). Cell type and time point are not known. Sequencing used PBMCs or a T cell subset sorted from them (not recorded which). V gene TRBV5-4 combines with J gene TRBJ2-3, with D hard to call. CDR3 coding DNA: TGTGCCAGCACCTTGATGAGTCAGAGACAAAGAGATACGCAGTATTTT. Translating it yields CASTLMSQRQRDTQYF.